The subject of this entry is one TCR beta chain. Its antigen is not known. These data are taken from a study of STAT5B mutations in CD4+ large granular lymphocyte leukemia. CDR1 is MNHNS and CDR2 is SASEGT in the germline V gene. Trimming cost V 3 bases and J 1 base, with 13 bases left between them. The CDR3 is made up of 15 amino acids. Study outcomes and limitations: Compared with healthy controls (2/35), patient top clones favored TRBV06 (8/27). Without putative leukemic clones, patient CD4-sorted repertoires remained more clonal than healthy CD4+ repertoires.

Original processing methods: Productive clonotypes were detectable down to 2.59 x 10-5 frequency. The assay was immunoSEQ multiplex PCR, and TCRdb's table has in-frame clones only and misses some. That table supplies the V and J calls and clone size; D and trimming were determined from the DNA. This sample has around 30,000 clones, with around three quarters found just once. This sequence was found in a human donor in good health. Sequencing input: CD4+ T cells from blood buffy coats. The J gene is TRBJ2-7, the V gene TRBV6-1; TRBD1 is a possible D gene (6 bases). CDR3 in amino acids: CASSDGQHSSYEQYF. DNA for the CDR3: TGTGCCAGCAGTGACGGACAGCATAGTTCCTACGAGCAGTACTTC.